This T cell receptor (beta chain) appears in the sequencing data of a study of CD8+ T cells in alopecia areata. Study results and caveats: Greater clonality was observed in lesional scalp samples, especially alopecia totalis/universalis, versus normal scalp. With patients, TCR sharing proved less clear than in mice, a difference possibly related to HLA.

A remark on this clone: The antigen is unknown.

cDNA serving as the sequencing template came from extracted, reverse transcribed RNA. Measured with immunoSEQ multiplex PCR; TCRdb has only the in-frame clones, and not every one. This sample carries 150,000 or so clones, about 60% of them seen once, and the ten largest clones take more than 4.5%. Germline assignment: CDR1 SGHRS and CDR2 YFSETQ. This CDR3 is built from 11 residues. V dropped 2 bases and J dropped 7 bases, with 7 bases sitting between them. Sequencing input: CD4+ T cells sorted from blood. The chain recombines TRBV5-1 with TRBJ2-7; D call uncertain. This sequence was found in a human donor in good health. CDR3 nucleotide sequence: TGCGCCAGCAGCTTATTGGGGGAGCAGTACTTC. It encodes CASSLLGEQYF.